The rows below give T cell receptor beta chains drawn from one sample of a study of regulatory T cells in long-lasting Graves disease. TCRdb processed the multiplex PCR reads anew with MiXCR; each CDR3 protein has one entry. The sample carries about 530,000 distinct CDR3 sequences, about 16% recorded once. This same sample was also taken into another study, of T cells in Graves' hyperthyroidism and ophthalmopathy.

Specimen: peripheral blood mononuclear cells (PBMCs), collected at new diagnosis, from a patient treated with antithyroid drugs. These receptors all come from a woman aged 35-60 years with Graves disease. Each CDR3 is given with its conserved first and last residue. D genes are given only for firm matches. Rows may omit the clone size; those that give it use once, few, many or a size class.

v_gene	abundance	j_gene	d_gene	CDR3nt	CDR3aa
TRBV15	many	TRBJ2-3	NA	TGTGCCACCAGCAGAGATCCGGGGGGCGTAGATACGCAGTATTTT	CATSRDPGGVDTQYF
TRBV5-1	NA	TRBJ1-2	NA	TGCGCCAGCACCGTCGAAGCGGTCTATGGCTACACCTTC	CASTVEAVYGYTF
TRBV2	many	TRBJ2-1	NA	TGTGCCAGCAATCGGGACGTTGGGAGTTACAATGAGCAGTTCTTC	CASNRDVGSYNEQFF
TRBV5-6	many	TRBJ2-5	NA	TGTGCCAGCAGCCAGGGGCGGATTCTCGGGACCCAGTACTTC	CASSQGRILGTQYF
TRBV4-1	NA	TRBJ1-1	NA	TGCGCCAGCAGCCACGGGACTGTGAACACTGAAGCTTTCTTT	CASSHGTVNTEAFF
TRBV11-3	many	TRBJ1-5	NA	TGTGCCAGCAGCTTAGTCAGCCCAAATCAGCCCCAGCATTTT	CASSLVSPNQPQHF
TRBV30	few	TRBJ1-1	NA	TGTGCCTGGAGTGTTGGGGGTATAACTGAAGCTTTCTTT	CAWSVGGITEAFF
TRBV6-1	many	TRBJ1-2	NA	TGTGCCACCAAGGGGGGACTTAACTATGGCTACACCTTC	CATKGGLNYGYTF
TRBV28	many	TRBJ1-6	NA	TGTGCCAGCAGTTTATCTAGGACACCCCTCCACTTT	CASSLSRTPLHF
TRBV20-1	NA	TRBJ2-7	NA	TGCAGTGCTGAGCCTACAGCCTCCTACGAGCAGTACTTC	CSAEPTASYEQYF
TRBV5-1	NA	TRBJ1-6	NA	TGCGCCAGCAGCTTGGATTGGGGTTCTAATTCACCCCTCCACTTT	CASSLDWGSNSPLHF
TRBV18	NA	TRBJ1-2	TRBD1	TGTGCCAGCTCAAGCCGGGACAGGGACTATGGCTACACCTTC	CASSSRDRDYGYTF
TRBV5-1	NA	TRBJ2-5	NA	TGCGCCAGCAGCTTGGTAGGGCGGGGGACAGCGGAGACCCAGTACTTC	CASSLVGRGTAETQYF
TRBV6-1	NA	TRBJ2-2	NA	TGTGCCAGCAGTGGGGAGACTAGGACGAACACCGGGGAGCTGTTTTTT	CASSGETRTNTGELFF
TRBV7-3	many	TRBJ2-7	TRBD2	TGTGCCAGCAGCTTAACTAGCGGGAGCGCCGAGCAGTACTTC	CASSLTSGSAEQYF
TRBV6-1	few	TRBJ2-3	NA	TGTGCCAGCCAAAAACGGGGGCCCACAGATACGCAGTATTTT	CASQKRGPTDTQYF
TRBV9	NA	TRBJ1-1	NA	TGTGCCAGCAGCGTATTGTCCAACACTGAAGCTTTCTTT	CASSVLSNTEAFF
TRBV15	NA	TRBJ2-3	NA	TGTGCCACCAGCAGAGAGGACAGAGGGACAGATACGCAGTATTTT	CATSREDRGTDTQYF
TRBV6-1	many	TRBJ1-5	NA	TGTGCCAGCAGTGAAGGAGTGTTCGGGGAAGGTAACCAGCCCCAGCATTTT	CASSEGVFGEGNQPQHF
TRBV11-1	NA	TRBJ1-2	NA	TGTGCCAGCAGCTTAGCGCTGTTTCTTTACTATGGCTACACCTTC	CASSLALFLYYGYTF
TRBV6-9	many	TRBJ1-1	NA	TGTGCCAGCAGTTCCCACAGGGTGGGCACTGAAGCTTTCTTT	CASSSHRVGTEAFF
TRBV7-8	few	TRBJ1-6	TRBD1	TGTGCCAGCAGCTCGAGGCCTGGACAGGGAACAGAATCACCCCTCCACTTT	CASSSRPGQGTESPLHF
TRBV29-1	many	TRBJ1-5	NA	TGCAGCGCCGGACAGCACAATCAGCCCCAGCATTTT	CSAGQHNQPQHF
TRBV19	NA	TRBJ1-5	NA	TGTGCCAGGAGACTTATAAGGTATAGCAATCAGCCCCAGCATTTT	CARRLIRYSNQPQHF
TRBV4-1	NA	TRBJ1-3	NA	TGCGCCAGCAGCCAAGATCCGGCAGGAGGAAACACCATATATTTT	CASSQDPAGGNTIYF
TRBV3-1	NA	TRBJ1-5	NA	TGTGCCAGCAGCCAAGGTGGCCTAAATCAGCCCCAGCATTTT	CASSQGGLNQPQHF
TRBV10-3	many	TRBJ2-1	TRBD2	TGTGCCATCAATGGAAGGCGCGGGGGGGCCGAGAATGAGCAGTTCTTC	CAINGRRGGAENEQFF
TRBV7-9	NA	TRBJ2-1	NA	TGTGCCTCCCAACCGGGGGTGGACAATGAGCAGTTCTTC	CASQPGVDNEQFF
TRBV10-3	few	TRBJ2-2	NA	TGTGCCATCAGCCAAAGTTCCGGGACCCAGATTACCGGGGAGCTGTTTTTT	CAISQSSGTQITGELFF
TRBV6-1	NA	TRBJ1-2	NA	TGTGCCAGCAGAAATAGCGGGGGGGTTTTTTACGGCTACACCTTC	CASRNSGGVFYGYTF
TRBV10-1	NA	TRBJ1-2	NA	TGCGCCAGCAGCCCCCGACCAGGTTCTGGCTACACCTTC	CASSPRPGSGYTF
TRBV5-4	NA	TRBJ2-5	TRBD2	TGTGCCAGCAGCGTAGCGGGGGACCAGTACTTC	CASSVAGDQYF
TRBV9	few	TRBJ1-6	TRBD1	TGTGCCAGCAGCGTATCACAGGGGGCTGAATCACCCCTCCACTTT	CASSVSQGAESPLHF
TRBV5-1	NA	TRBJ1-1	NA	TGCGCCAGCAAGGGATCCGGGCAGGCTGAAGCTTTCTTT	CASKGSGQAEAFF
TRBV12-3/TRBV12-4	many	TRBJ1-1	NA	TGTGCCAGCCGCCCGGGGGGGAACACTGAAGCTTTCTTT	CASRPGGNTEAFF
TRBV28	few	TRBJ1-1	TRBD1	TGTGCCAGCAGCCCGGGCAGGGGGCTCGGCACTGAAGCTTTCTTT	CASSPGRGLGTEAFF
TRBV15	NA	TRBJ1-3	NA	TGTGCCACCAGCAGGACAGGATCGGGAAACACCATATATTTT	CATSRTGSGNTIYF
TRBV12-3/TRBV12-4	once	TRBJ1-4	NA	TGTGCCAGCAGTTGGCAGGTCAATGAAAACCTGTTTTTT	CASSWQVNENLFF
TRBV2	NA	TRBJ2-2	NA	TGTGCCAGCAGGGAAGGACAGCACACCGGGGAGCTGTTTTTT	CASREGQHTGELFF
TRBV2	many	TRBJ2-3	NA	TGTGCCAGCAGTGATCGATTGGGAAGGACAGATACGCAGTATTTT	CASSDRLGRTDTQYF
TRBV12-3/TRBV12-4	many	TRBJ2-2	NA	TGTGCCAGCAGTTCCGGCGGGGAGCTGTTTTTT	CASSSGGELFF
TRBV16	NA	TRBJ1-1	TRBD1	TGTGCCAGCAGCCGATCCGGGACAGGGGCGCGAGCTTTCTTT	CASSRSGTGARAFF
TRBV27	NA	TRBJ1-2	NA	TGTGCCAGCAGTTTATCTCCCAGTCCTAACTATGGCTACACCTTC	CASSLSPSPNYGYTF
TRBV6-1	NA	TRBJ1-1	NA	TGTGCCAGCGGAGCCTGGACGGACACTGAAGCTTTCTTT	CASGAWTDTEAFF
TRBV28	many	TRBJ1-1	NA	TGTGCCAGCAGTTTATCTGGGGGGTGGGGCACTGAAGCTTTCTTT	CASSLSGGWGTEAFF
TRBV7-9	NA	TRBJ2-5	NA	TGTGCCAGCAGGCTAGGCTCGGGAGAGACCCAGTACTTC	CASRLGSGETQYF
TRBV13	many	TRBJ2-1	NA	TGTGCCAGCAGCCCAGGGACCACCAATGAGCAGTTCTTC	CASSPGTTNEQFF
TRBV12-5	NA	TRBJ2-7	TRBD2	TGTGCTTCAGCTCTAGCGGGGAACTACGAGCAGTACTTC	CASALAGNYEQYF
TRBV3-1	many	TRBJ2-1	TRBD2	TGTGCCAGCAGCCAAGGTATCGGGACTAGCGGGGCCTACAATGAGCAGTTCTTC	CASSQGIGTSGAYNEQFF
TRBV10-3	few	TRBJ2-2	NA	TGTGCCATCAGTGACTCCGGCAGGGGGAACACCGGGGAGCTGTTTTTT	CAISDSGRGNTGELFF